This T cell receptor (beta chain) emerged from a study of siplizumab effects on memory and regulatory T cells. Coculturing of the mixed lymphocyte reaction cells was performed at 37°C for more than 5 days. As to this clone: Its cognate antigen is unknown.

Study-level findings and limits: Unstimulated subsets accounted for the mapping of only a minor share of the clones that were alloreactive. Of the proliferating CD4+ or CD8+ clones, roughly 80-96% lacked a naive or memory phenotype that could be assigned. Both greater diversity than memory cells and a major contribution to the alloresponse seemed to characterize naive T cells.

Per-sample assaying covered 85,000 to 100,000 TCR templates. Some clones are missing from TCRdb's copy, which holds only in-frame ones; the method was immunoSEQ multiplex PCR. The table includes 20,000 or so clones, about 45% detected once. Germline trimming cut 8 bases from V and 7 bases from J; bases unmatched to any gene: 6. The CDR3 length is 12 residues. Germline CDR1 MNHEY, CDR2 SVGAGI. This chain links TRBV6-5 with TRBJ1-2, with TRBD1 identical over 8 bases. The clonotype originates from a human donor in good health; the cells came from an allogeneic mixed lymphocyte reaction. Some clones in this sample may be carry-over from other donors' samples. Sequencing used CFSE-low (dividing) CD4+ T cells sorted from an allogeneic mixed lymphocyte reaction. In DNA, the CDR3 is TGTGCCAGCTACCAGGGGGCAGGTGGCTACACCTTC. This codes for CASYQGAGGYTF.